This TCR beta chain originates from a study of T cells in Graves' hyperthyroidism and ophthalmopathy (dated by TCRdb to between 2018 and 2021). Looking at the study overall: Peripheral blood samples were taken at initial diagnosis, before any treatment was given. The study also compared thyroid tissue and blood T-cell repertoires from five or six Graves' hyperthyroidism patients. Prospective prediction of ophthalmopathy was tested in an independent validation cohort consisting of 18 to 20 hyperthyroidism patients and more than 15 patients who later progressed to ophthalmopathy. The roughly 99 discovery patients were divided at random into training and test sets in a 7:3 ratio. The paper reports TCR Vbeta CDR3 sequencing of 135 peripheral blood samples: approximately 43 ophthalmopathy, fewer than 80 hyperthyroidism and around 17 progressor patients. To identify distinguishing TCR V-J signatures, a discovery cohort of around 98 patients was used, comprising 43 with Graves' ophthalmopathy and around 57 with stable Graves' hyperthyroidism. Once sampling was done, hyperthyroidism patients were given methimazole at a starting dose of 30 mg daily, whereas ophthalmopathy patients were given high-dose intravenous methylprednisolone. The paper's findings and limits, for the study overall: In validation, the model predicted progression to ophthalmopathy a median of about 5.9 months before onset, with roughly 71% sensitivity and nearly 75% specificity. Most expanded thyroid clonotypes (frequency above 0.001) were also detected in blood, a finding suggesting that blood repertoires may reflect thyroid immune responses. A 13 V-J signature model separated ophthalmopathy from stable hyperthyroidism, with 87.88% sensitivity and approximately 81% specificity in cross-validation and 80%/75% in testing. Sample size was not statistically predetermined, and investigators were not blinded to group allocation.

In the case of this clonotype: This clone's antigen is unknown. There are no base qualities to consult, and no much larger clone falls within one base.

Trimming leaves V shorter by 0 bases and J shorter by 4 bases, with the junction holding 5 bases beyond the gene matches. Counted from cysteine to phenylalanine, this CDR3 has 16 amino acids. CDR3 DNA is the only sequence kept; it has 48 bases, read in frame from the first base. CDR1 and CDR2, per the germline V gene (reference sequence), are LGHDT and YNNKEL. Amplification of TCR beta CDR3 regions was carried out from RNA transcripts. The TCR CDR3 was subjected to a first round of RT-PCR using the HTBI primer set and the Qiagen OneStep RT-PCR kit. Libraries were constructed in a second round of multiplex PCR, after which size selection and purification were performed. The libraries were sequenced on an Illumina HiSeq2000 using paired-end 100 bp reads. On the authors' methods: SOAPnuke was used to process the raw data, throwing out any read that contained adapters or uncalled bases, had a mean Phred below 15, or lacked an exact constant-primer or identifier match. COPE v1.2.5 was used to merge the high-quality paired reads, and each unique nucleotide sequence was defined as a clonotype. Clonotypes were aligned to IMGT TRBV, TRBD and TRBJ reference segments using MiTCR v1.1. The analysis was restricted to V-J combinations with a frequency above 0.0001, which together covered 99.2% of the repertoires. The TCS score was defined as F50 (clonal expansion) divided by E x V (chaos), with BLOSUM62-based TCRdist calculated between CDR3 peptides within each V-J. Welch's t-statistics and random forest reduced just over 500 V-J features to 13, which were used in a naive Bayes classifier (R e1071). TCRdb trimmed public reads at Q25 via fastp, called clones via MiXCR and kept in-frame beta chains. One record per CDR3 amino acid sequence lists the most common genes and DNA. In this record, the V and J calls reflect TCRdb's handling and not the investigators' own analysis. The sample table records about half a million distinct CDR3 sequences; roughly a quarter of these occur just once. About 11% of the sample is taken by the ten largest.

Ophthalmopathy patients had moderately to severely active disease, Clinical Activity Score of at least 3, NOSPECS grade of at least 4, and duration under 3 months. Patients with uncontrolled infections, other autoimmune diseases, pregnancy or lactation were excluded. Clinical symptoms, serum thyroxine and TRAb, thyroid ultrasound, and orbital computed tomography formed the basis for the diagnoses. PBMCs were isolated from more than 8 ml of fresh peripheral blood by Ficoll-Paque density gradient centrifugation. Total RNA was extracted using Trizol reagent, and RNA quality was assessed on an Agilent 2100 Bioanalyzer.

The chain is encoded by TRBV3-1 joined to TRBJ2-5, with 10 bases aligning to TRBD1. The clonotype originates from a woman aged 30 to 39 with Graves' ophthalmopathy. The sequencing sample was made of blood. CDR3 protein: CASSQDPDRGRETQYF. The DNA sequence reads TGTGCCAGCAGCCAAGACCCTGACAGGGGGCGAGAGACCCAGTACTTC.